One and the same sample provided the 27 T cell receptor beta chains below, sequenced in a study of shared clonotypes between healthy human individuals. Generated by immunoSEQ multiplex PCR, the TCRdb table keeps only in-frame clones and is missing some. The sample lists millions of clones, around nine tenths occurring once. Sequences were obtained from naive CD4+ T cells sorted from blood. Sample subset: CD45RA+ positively selected. Receptors originate from a man in his late teens or twenties in good health.

The chain is built from TRBV27 and TRBJ1-5; D is uncertain. V lost 0 bases, J lost 1 base, and 7 bases lay in between. The CDR3 spans 15 residues. From germline, CDR1 is MNHEY and CDR2 SMNVEV (reference sequence). The CDR3 is CASSLSWRSNQPQHF. The CDR3 DNA is TGTGCCAGCAGTTTATCGTGGAGGAGCAATCAGCCCCAGCATTTT.

This clone has a single count. The rearrangement joins TRBV18 to TRBJ2-5, with D perhaps TRBD1 (6 bases). The germline V gene encodes CDR1 KGHSH and CDR2 LQKENI. V gave up 5 bases and J gave up 5 bases, with 15 bases separating them. The CDR3 covers 14 residues. CDR3 sequence reads: CASSLGQSRETQYF. CDR3 nucleotide sequence: TGTGCCAGCTCATTGGGACAAAGTCGGGAGACCCAGTACTTC. Based on the CDR3 plus reference TRBV18 and TRBJ2-5, the full variable domain is NAGVMQNPRHLVRRRGQEARLRCSPMKGHSHVYWYRQLPEEGLKFMVYLQKENIIDESGMPKERFSAEFPKEGPSILRIQQVVRGDSAAYFCASSLGQSRETQYFGPGTRLLVL.

This sequence joins TRBV7-8 and TRBJ2-2, with D perhaps TRBD1 (6 bases). The CDR3 is 15 amino acids. Per germline, CDR1 SGHVS and CDR2 FQNEAQ. V was trimmed by 8 bases and J by 7 bases, leaving 20 bases between them. CDR3 in amino acids: CASGTLGTFGGELFF. For the CDR3, the DNA is TGTGCCAGCGGGACATTGGGAACCTTTGGCGGGGAGCTGTTTTTT.

This chain connects TRBV10-2 to TRBJ2-3; the match to TRBD2 covers 13 bases. With V trimmed by 8 bases and J by 4 bases, 9 bases remained unmatched. This CDR3 is built from 16 residues. CDR1 is WSHSY, CDR2 SAAADI, per germline. The CDR3 is CASFELAGGQSDTQYF. CDR3 nucleotides: TGCGCCAGCTTCGAACTAGCGGGAGGGCAATCAGATACGCAGTATTTT.

With regard to this clone: Different DNA sequences within this sample yield the same CDR3. This rearrangement joins TRBV6-5 to TRBJ1-1; no definite D call. The CDR3 has 13 residues. V was cut by 6 bases and J by 1 base, with 9 bases left in between. CDR1 is MNHEY, CDR2 SVGAGI, per germline. The CDR3 protein is CASSRGPNTEAFF. CDR3 sequence (DNA): TGTGCCAGCAGCCGTGGGCCGAACACTGAAGCTTTCTTT.

The chain is built from TRBV18 and TRBJ1-1; D is unresolved. The CDR3 is 13 residues long. The germline V and J ends were trimmed by 4 bases and 1 base, with 7 bases remaining between them. CDR1 is KGHSH, CDR2 LQKENI, per germline. The CDR3 bases are TGTGCCAGCTCACTCCAAACGAACACTGAAGCTTTCTTT. Its translation: CASSLQTNTEAFF. The full variable domain, its missing parts supplied by reference TRBV18 and TRBJ1-1, is NAGVMQNPRHLVRRRGQEARLRCSPMKGHSHVYWYRQLPEEGLKFMVYLQKENIIDESGMPKERFSAEFPKEGPSILRIQQVVRGDSAAYFCASSLQTNTEAFFGQGTRLTVV.

J is TRBJ2-2 and V is TRBV5-1; 11 bases fit TRBD2. The germline gives CDR1 SGHRS, CDR2 YFSETQ. V was pared by 4 bases and J by 7 bases, with 9 bases of the junction left unmatched. This CDR3 is 16 amino acids long. The CDR3 DNA is TGCGCCAGCAGCATAATACTAGCGGGAGCGAACGGGGAGCTGTTTTTT. Translated: CASSIILAGANGELFF.

This clone was seen once. The V gene is TRBV7-9, the J gene TRBJ2-1; 13 bases are shared with TRBD2. V shed 2 bases, J shed 2 bases, and the junction held 6 bases outside the gene matches. The CDR3 runs to 18 residues. In germline, CDR1 is SEHNR, CDR2 FQNEAQ (reference sequence). The CDR3 is CASSLFALAGGPYNEQFF. In DNA, the CDR3 is TGTGCCAGCAGCTTATTCGCACTAGCGGGAGGGCCCTACAATGAGCAGTTCTTC.

Only one count was recorded for this clone. The V and J genes are TRBV5-4 and TRBJ2-1, with D perhaps TRBD2 (6 bases). The CDR3 runs to 15 residues. The germline CDR1 and CDR2 sequences are SGHNT and YYREEE (reference sequence). V lost 0 bases, J lost 3 bases, and 10 bases lay in between. The CDR3 DNA sequence: TGTGCCAGCAGCTTGGGGGGAGGTCGCTACAATGAGCAGTTCTTC. This translates into CASSLGGGRYNEQFF. Full variable domain (missing parts from reference TRBV5-4 and TRBJ2-1): ETGVTQSPTHLIKTRGQQVTLRCSSQSGHNTVSWYQQALGQGPQFIFQYYREEENGRGNFPPRFSGLQFPNYSSELNVNALELDDSALYLCASSLGGGRYNEQFFGPGTRLTVL.

This sequence joins TRBV18 and TRBJ2-2; 8 bases match TRBD1. CDR1 KGHSH and CDR2 LQKENI come from the germline V gene. CDR3 length equals 16 residues. V lost 6 bases and J lost 4; bases outside the gene matches: 10. In DNA form, the CDR3 reads TGTGCCAGCTCCCCTATGTCTCAGGGGGCCACCGGGGAGCTGTTTTTT. Amino acid sequence: CASSPMSQGATGELFF.

The chain links TRBV19 to TRBJ2-4; D may be TRBD2 (5 bases). The CDR3 totals 17 residues. Germline V gene sequence: CDR1 LNHDA, CDR2 SQIVND (reference sequence). Trimming stripped 4 bases from V and 0 bases from J, with 16 bases between. The CDR3 DNA reads as TGTGCCAGTAGTAGGTCCGGGGAGTTGGGAGCCAAAAACATTCAGTACTTC. It encodes CASSRSGELGAKNIQYF.

This clone came up once. V and J are TRBV5-4 and TRBJ2-7; 8 bases map to TRBD1. With 4 bases clipped from V and 5 bases from J, the junction kept 8 bases outside the gene matches. This CDR3 is 14 amino acids long. The germline gives CDR1 SGHNT, CDR2 YYREEE (reference sequence). Here the CDR3 reads CASSPGQGRDEQYF. CDR3 bases: TGTGCCAGCAGCCCCGGACAGGGTAGAGACGAGCAGTACTTC.

CDR3 sequence: CASSFMAGGPRTGELFF. In DNA, the CDR3 is TGTGCCAGCAGCTTTATGGCGGGGGGGCCGCGCACCGGGGAGCTGTTTTTT. The genes are TRBV5-6 and TRBJ2-2; 9 nucleotides match TRBD2. Germline lookup yields CDR1 SGHDT and CDR2 YYEEEE. J gave up 4 bases and V 2 bases, and 9 bases lay outside the gene matches. This CDR3 comprises 17 residues. Full variable domain (remainder filled in from reference TRBV5-6 and TRBJ2-2): DAGVTQSPTHLIKTRGQQVTLRCSPKSGHDTVSWYQQALGQGPQFIFQYYEEEERQRGNFPDRFSGHQFPNYSSELNVNALLLGDSALYLCASSFMAGGPRTGELFFGEGSRLTVL.

The gene calls are TRBV5-1 and TRBJ2-5; D is unresolved. The germline gives CDR1 SGHRS, CDR2 YFSETQ. CDR3 size: 14 residues. The V end lost 0 bases, the J end lost 2 bases, and 8 bases lay between the germline ends. The CDR3 protein is CASSLAYRQETQYF. Written as DNA, the CDR3 is TGCGCCAGCAGCTTGGCCTACCGACAAGAGACCCAGTACTTC.

Turning to this clone: This sample includes further DNA sequences coding for the same CDR3. V and J are TRBV5-1 and TRBJ2-1; 9 bases match TRBD1. Per germline, CDR1 SGHRS and CDR2 YFSETQ. Trimming removed 0 bases from V and 6 bases from J; junction bases left unmatched: 4. The CDR3 is 15 amino acids. The CDR3 bases are TGCGCCAGCAGCTTGGCCGGGACAGGGTCCAATGAGCAGTTCTTC. This sequence encodes CASSLAGTGSNEQFF.

This clone was recorded only once. Other DNA sequences within the sample encode an identical CDR3. This rearrangement joins TRBV11-2 to TRBJ2-3; D is uncertain. This CDR3 comprises 12 residues. V was shortened by 5 bases and J by 2 bases, with 5 bases between the two germline ends. The germline V gene has CDR1 SGHAT and CDR2 FQNNGV. The DNA of the CDR3 is TGTGCCAGCAGCCCCGACACAGATACGCAGTATTTT. It specifies CASSPDTDTQYF.

This rearrangement joins TRBV4-3 to TRBJ2-1; D not certain. This CDR3 is built from 15 residues. Germline V gene data show CDR1 as LGHNA and CDR2 as YSLEER. V dropped 0 bases and J dropped 4 bases, with 10 bases sitting between them. The CDR3 nucleotides are TGCGCCAGCAGCCAAGATAGTATGGGGTACAATGAGCAGTTCTTC. It yields the protein CASSQDSMGYNEQFF.

The chain combines TRBV4-1 with TRBJ2-7; 7 bases fit TRBD2. The CDR3 runs to 15 residues. The J segment lost 7 bases and the V segment lost 3 bases, leaving 12 bases of the junction unmatched. Germline CDR1 MGHRA, CDR2 YSYEKL. The CDR3 protein is CASSQSLALTREQYF. The CDR3 coding sequence is TGCGCCAGCAGCCAGTCACTAGCGCTTACCAGGGAGCAGTACTTC.

The chain combines TRBV7-2 with TRBJ1-2, with 7 bases aligning to TRBD1. The V and J ends lost 5 bases and 4 bases, in that order; junction bases with no gene match: 10. The germline V gene has CDR1 SGHTA and CDR2 FQGNSA. The CDR3 loop spans 15 amino acids. CDR3 bases: TGTGCCAGCAGCCCCGGGACAGTGTCACCCTATGGCTACACCTTC. This sequence encodes CASSPGTVSPYGYTF.

The rearrangement links TRBV19 to TRBJ1-5; D gene unclear. V gave up 7 bases and J gave up 4 bases, with 11 bases separating them. The germline V gene has CDR1 LNHDA and CDR2 SQIVND (reference sequence). The CDR3 has 13 residues. CDR3 sequence (DNA): TGTGCCAGTATGAGGCACAGTAATCAGCCCCAGCATTTT. Translation gives CASMRHSNQPQHF.

The gene calls are TRBV5-6 and TRBJ1-1; D possibly corresponds to TRBD1 (6 bases). CDR1 and CDR2 from the germline V gene are SGHDT and YYEEEE. V lost 4 bases to trimming and J lost 2 bases, with 21 bases between them. The CDR3 sequence is 17 residues long. The CDR3 DNA reads TGTGCCAGCAGCAACCGGCAGGGGTGGAGGTCCAACACTGAAGCTTTCTTT. Its protein product is CASSNRQGWRSNTEAFF.

This clone was counted once. V gene TRBV6-5 combines with J gene TRBJ1-5, with D maybe TRBD1 (5 bases). V lost 6 bases and J 0 bases, leaving 12 bases between the germline ends. Germline V gene sequence: CDR1 MNHEY, CDR2 SVGAGI. The CDR3 is 15 residues long. The CDR3 is CASRDRPFSNQPQHF. The CDR3 DNA is TGTGCCAGCAGAGACAGACCCTTTAGCAATCAGCCCCAGCATTTT.

The chain employs TRBV2 and TRBJ1-5; unclear D gene. Germline CDR1 and CDR2: SNHLY and FYNNEI. Trimming pared 6 bases from V and 3 bases from J, leaving 15 bases between. The CDR3 totals 15 residues. The CDR3 nucleotides read TGTGCCAGCAGCCGCATAGGACGCGCCAATCAGCCCCAGCATTTT. This codes for CASSRIGRANQPQHF.

The chain combines TRBV7-2 with TRBJ2-3, with 9 nucleotides matching TRBD2. This CDR3 is built from 15 residues. Germline lookup yields CDR1 SGHTA and CDR2 FQGNSA. V was pared by 7 bases and J by 4 bases, with 9 bases of the junction left unmatched. This chain's CDR3 is CASTEGLARSDTQYF. As DNA, the CDR3 is TGTGCCAGCACCGAGGGACTAGCTAGGTCAGATACGCAGTATTTT. The full variable domain, in which reference TRBV7-2 and TRBJ2-3 provide the parts outside the CDR3, is GAGVSQSPSNKVTEKGKDVELRCDPISGHTALYWYRQSLGQGLEFLIYFQGNSAPDKSGLPSDRFSAERTGGSVSTLTIQRTQQEDSAVYLCASTEGLARSDTQYFGPGTRLTVL.

The chain joins TRBV28 to TRBJ2-1; D is perhaps TRBD1 (5 bases). Germline assignment: CDR1 MDHEN and CDR2 SYDVKM. The CDR3 has 14 amino acids. Trimming removed 2 bases at V and 9 bases at J, with 14 bases between. The CDR3 bases are TGTGCCAGCAGTTTACCACAGGTGGTCAGTGAGCAGTTCTTC. Protein product: CASSLPQVVSEQFF.

Comment on this clone: This specimen includes other DNA sequences encoding the same CDR3. The chain uses TRBV5-4 and TRBJ2-3, with D perhaps TRBD1 or TRBD2 (5 bases each). Germline V CDR1 and CDR2: SGHNT, YYREEE (reference sequence). The germline V and J ends were trimmed by 4 bases and 3 bases, with 9 bases remaining between them. This CDR3 region has 13 residues. The DNA of the CDR3 is TGTGCCAGCAGCCCCGGGACGACAGATACGCAGTATTTT. This translates into CASSPGTTDTQYF.

This rearrangement joins TRBV6-1 to TRBJ2-1; the match to TRBD2 covers 11 bases. The CDR3 length is 14 residues. Germline V CDR1 and CDR2: MNHNS, SASEGT. J lost 10 bases, V lost 4 bases, and 6 bases had no gene match. The CDR3 DNA reads TGTGCCAGCAGTGTAGCGGGAGGGCCGCGGGAGCAGTTCTTC. Translation gives CASSVAGGPREQFF.